Here is one TCR beta chain with its context. A few counts support this clonotype. Its antigen is not yet known. No clone much larger than this one lies a single base away; base qualities are absent. The data were taken from a study of early T cells in non-severe SARS-CoV-2 infection (dated by TCRdb to 2020 to 2022). About the full investigation: Because TCR sequencing was done on bulk RNA from unsorted whole blood, the alpha and beta chains could not be paired.

V ends up 1 base short and J 0 bases short, with an unmatched junction base count of 4. As encoded in the germline V gene (reference sequence), CDR1 is SEHNR while CDR2 is FQNEAQ. Measured from the cysteine to the phenylalanine, the CDR3 is 16 residues long. The CDR3 DNA has 48 bases and is translated from base 1. Receptors were amplified or captured by 5' RACE. The reads were generated on a NextSeq 500. To correct for sequencing error and PCR bias, the TCR library protocol tagged individual cDNA molecules with unique molecular identifiers. TCR alpha and beta chains were both sequenced, and the abundances of alpha and beta sequences in each sample were closely correlated with each other. The published analysis was carried out like this. Decombinator V4 was used to annotate the V gene, J gene and CDR3 of the TCR sequences. Expanded TCRs were defined as changing significantly between any two time points under a Poisson model with p below 0.0001. TCR abundances were normalised to the total number of TCRs sequenced per sample and were expressed as counts per million. MAIT TCRs were defined by TRAV1-2 paired with TRAJ12, TRAJ20 or TRAJ33, and iNKT TCRs by TRAV10 paired with TRAJ18. VDJdb, accessed 1 November 2021, was searched for CMV, EBV and SARS-CoV-2 annotated TCRs, with TCRs annotated for multiple antigens excluded. TCRdb applied fastp at Q25 and MiXCR to the public reads, then kept only in-frame beta chains. Identical CDR3 proteins give one entry, which carries the most common genes and DNA. In this record, the V and J calls reflect TCRdb's handling and not the investigators' own analysis. Present in this sample are tens of thousands of distinct CDR3 sequences, roughly an eighth of which were seen just once. The ten largest clones capture approximately 4.9% of the sample.

Study-wide conclusions, independent of this receptor: VDJdb matching was skewed toward anti-spike CD8 responses and likely underestimated virus-specific expansions, missing private and CD4 specificities.

A case-control design nested within a healthcare worker cohort in London, UK, was used, with weekly nasopharyngeal swab PCR tests and blood sampling performed. Between 23 and 31 March 2020, the week of the UK lockdown, healthcare workers were enrolled and then followed up weekly for as long as 16 weeks. This clonotype was obtained from an adult who was a healthcare worker with PCR-confirmed SARS-CoV-2 infection or an uninfected control (not recorded which). The specimen sequenced was whole blood. The sequence is built from TRBV7-9 and TRBJ2-7, and TRBD1 aligns with 9 junction nucleotides. The nucleotide sequence reads TGTGCCAGCAGCTTAGAGGGGACAGGGAGCTCCTACGAGCAGTACTTC. Translated, this gives CASSLEGTGSSYEQYF.